The sequence of this T cell receptor beta chain was determined in a study of OX40 agonist ivuxolimab in advanced cancers. Study-level background: All patients had ivuxolimab intravenously every 2 weeks at 0.01 to 10 mg/kg. Study-wide findings and caveats: Expanded peripheral T cells had an undetermined antigen specificity. Some of the nonresponding patients also showed low levels of normalized T-cell clonal expansion.

Germline V gene sequence: CDR1 SGDLS, CDR2 YYNGEE. This CDR3 spans 16 amino acids. V shed 3 bases and J shed 5 bases, with 21 bases lying between them. If patients had autoimmune disease history or systemic immunosuppression, they were excluded. Concerning this clone: Its specificity is unknown.

Clones were read by immunoSEQ multiplex PCR, and TCRdb kept only the in-frame ones, dropping some. The table lists tens of thousands of clones, 85% of them singletons. The receptor was isolated from an adult with an advanced solid tumor such as melanoma, head and neck, liver or kidney cancer. The sample consisted of CD4+ or CD8+ T cells sorted from blood, taken in a trial of the OX40 agonist ivuxolimab. The chain is built from TRBV9 and TRBJ2-7; a weak D match, TRBD2 (6 bases). CDR3 amino acids: CASSANPGLLGNEQYF. CDR3 DNA: TGTGCCAGCAGCGCCAACCCGGGACTTCTCGGCAACGAGCAGTACTTC.